The source of this TCR beta chain is a study of cytomegalovirus exposure and HLA in healthy donors. Both 60 Vbeta primers and 13 Jbeta primers went into the PCR. Here immunoSEQ multiplex PCR was the method, and the copy in TCRdb shows in-frame clones only, minus some. The table includes 90,000 to 120,000 clones, about 80% detected once. A note on this clone: Its target is not known.

Trimming cost V 8 bases and J 8 bases, with 19 bases left between them. The germline V gene has CDR1 SQVTM and CDR2 ANQGSEA. This CDR3 has 13 amino acids. Study outcomes and limitations: In a later analysis, TCR beta V- and J-gene trimming showed a link to a missense DCLRE1C variant. Specificity for CMV antigens was confirmed in vitro for a few of the CMV-associated chains. Reportedly, a later analysis found an Asian-associated ancestry cluster had fewer N-insertions than the approximately 640-donor mean. The majority of CMV-associated TCR beta chains were reported as apparently HLA-restricted in a later analysis.

V is TRBV29-1 and J is TRBJ2-1; maybe TRBD1 (5 bases). This receptor was identified in a female donor in good health and CMV-seropositive. Material: PBMCs. CDR3 sequence: CSLGQPTTHEQFF. CDR3 coding DNA: TGCAGCCTGGGGCAGCCCACTACCCATGAGCAGTTCTTC.